The table lists the clone carrying this T cell receptor beta chain with a few counts. Its antigen is undetermined. The sample originates from a study of T cell repertoires in cytomegalovirus infection. The wider study: Selected CMV epitopes included recently identified HLA-C-restricted ones as well as well-studied HLA-B-restricted ones. Public TCR beta signatures provided an indication of both CMV infection and a matching HLA type.

Each CDR3 protein is one row after TCRdb ran MiXCR on the reads. The profile shows 570,000 or so distinct CDR3 sequences, roughly 42% of them singletons. This clonotype was obtained from a human donor in good health (CMV status not recorded). Some clones in this sample may be carry-over from other donors' samples. Sequences were derived from cultured PBMCs, sampled from culture after CMV antigen stimulation.

CDR3 nucleotide sequence: TGTGCCAGCAGTAAACGACAGGGGGATAACTATGGCTACACCTTC. Translation: CASSKRQGDNYGYTF. This rearrangement joins TRBV6-1 to TRBJ1-2; 9 bases agree with TRBD1. Germline values: CDR1 MNHNS, CDR2 SASEGT. CDR3 size: 15 residues. J gave up 1 base and V 5 bases, and 5 bases lay outside the gene matches.